One sample yielded the 21 T cell receptor beta chains listed below, sequenced in a study of graft-versus-host responses after intestinal transplantation. Their specific antigens are unknown. The method was immunoSEQ multiplex PCR; TCRdb's version includes in-frame clones alone and lacks a portion of them. The data show under 150,000 clones, roughly 92% seen once. Sample: unstimulated CD4+ T cells sorted from spleen or lymph node cells, taken before intestinal transplant. The receptor set was obtained from a human donor who received an intestinal transplant.

This chain uses TRBV11-3 with TRBJ2-7; 7 bases agree with TRBD1. CDR1 is SGHNT and CDR2 is YENEEA in the germline V gene. J gave up 2 bases and V 1 base, and 5 bases lay outside the gene matches. The CDR3 loop spans 15 amino acids. CDR3 sequence: CASSLAPDRTYEQYF. In nucleotides, the CDR3 is TGTGCCAGCAGCTTAGCCCCGGACAGGACCTACGAGCAGTACTTC. The full variable domain, in which reference TRBV11-3 and TRBJ2-7 provide the parts outside the CDR3, is EAGVVQSPRYKIIEKKQPVAFWCNPISGHNTLYWYLQNLGQGPELLIRYENEEAVDDSQLPKDRFSAERLKGVDSTLKIQPAELGDSAVYLCASSLAPDRTYEQYFGPGTRLTVT.

The chain links TRBV4-2 to TRBJ1-2; 10 bases agree with TRBD1. In germline, CDR1 is LGHNA, CDR2 YNFKEQ. This CDR3 region has 16 residues. Trimming at V came to 0 bases and at J to 4 bases, leaving 5 bases not matched to a gene. The CDR3 sequence: CASSQEGTGDGYGYTF. The DNA for the CDR3 is TGTGCCAGCAGCCAAGAGGGGACAGGGGATGGCTATGGCTACACCTTC.

This clone was counted a single time. The chain links TRBV5-1 to TRBJ1-1; D unresolved. This CDR3 region has 15 residues. CDR1 is SGHRS and CDR2 is YFSETQ in the germline V gene. Trimming left V 1 base short and J 2 bases short, with 12 bases between. CDR3 DNA: TGCGCCAGCAGCTTGTTTGTGCAGGACAACACTGAAGCTTTCTTT. Its protein product is CASSLFVQDNTEAFF.

The table lists this clone with a count of one. The J gene is TRBJ1-3, the V gene TRBV11-2; D gene uncertain. With 3 bases removed from V and 4 bases from J, the gap between germline ends came to 13 bases. The germline gives CDR1 SGHAT, CDR2 FQNNGV. The CDR3 loop spans 15 amino acids. The CDR3 region has the DNA TGTGCCAGCAGCTTTACACTAGCCGCCGGAAACACCATATATTTT. This gives the protein CASSFTLAAGNTIYF.

The chain combines TRBV5-1 with TRBJ1-6; D unresolved. With 2 bases removed from V and 4 bases from J, the gap between germline ends came to 4 bases. Germline CDR1 and CDR2: SGHRS and YFSETQ. The CDR3 length is 13 residues. The CDR3 here is CASSLSYNSPLHF. The CDR3 region has the DNA TGCGCCAGCAGCTTAAGTTATAATTCACCCCTCCACTTT.

The V gene is TRBV14, the J gene TRBJ1-1; D may be TRBD1 (5 bases). Germline V lookup: CDR1 SGHDN, CDR2 FVKESK. Trimming took off 4 bases at V and 4 bases at J, with 13 bases between the two ends. CDR3 length equals 14 residues. The CDR3: CASSPAGRFTEAFF. DNA of the CDR3: TGTGCCAGCAGCCCAGCGGGACGGTTCACTGAAGCTTTCTTT.

This clone was seen just once. The chain joins TRBV6-1 to TRBJ2-1, with TRBD2 matching 7 bases. CDR1 is MNHNS, CDR2 SASEGT, per germline. The ends lost 6 bases at V and 7 bases at J; junction bases unmatched: 9. This CDR3 is 14 amino acids long. The CDR3 region has the DNA TGTGCCAGCAGGGTCTGGGGGGGGTTAAATGAGCAGTTCTTC. Translation: CASRVWGGLNEQFF.

The chain is built from TRBV6-1 and TRBJ2-1; 8 nucleotides agree with TRBD2. The V gene end was trimmed by 0 bases and the J gene end by 9 bases; junction bases not matched to a gene: 4. The CDR3 has 14 residues. Germline CDR1 reads MNHNS; CDR2 reads SASEGT. The CDR3 sequence: CASSEAWRGAEQFF. CDR3 DNA: TGTGCCAGCAGTGAAGCCTGGCGGGGGGCTGAGCAGTTCTTC.

The chain links TRBV12-5 to TRBJ2-5, with TRBD2 matching over 8 bases. Germline-derived CDR1 and CDR2 are LGHNT and FRNRAP. The CDR3 has 16 amino acids. The V and J ends lost 6 bases and 4 bases, in that order; junction bases with no gene match: 13. The chain's CDR3 is CASGSPREGGRETQYF. The CDR3, as DNA: TGTGCTAGTGGCTCCCCCCGGGAGGGGGGTAGAGAGACCCAGTACTTC.

The chain couples TRBV5-1 to TRBJ2-3; either TRBD1 or TRBD2 may supply D (6 bases each). Between the trimmed V and J ends, which lost 4 bases and 4 bases, there was a span of 19 bases. The CDR3 consists of 16 residues. Looked up from germline, CDR1 is SGHRS and CDR2 is YFSETQ. In DNA, the CDR3 is TGCGCCAGCAGCGGGCTACGGGGGCTCTCCTCAGATACGCAGTATTTT. Amino acids: CASSGLRGLSSDTQYF.

This clone was found a few times. The gene calls are TRBV7-9 and TRBJ2-5; D is ambiguous. CDR1 and CDR2 from the germline V gene are SEHNR and FQNEAQ (reference sequence). This CDR3 region has 16 residues. Trimming left V 3 bases short and J 1 base short, with 15 bases between. This CDR3 reads CASSFATHGPQETQYF. CDR3 nucleotides: TGTGCCAGCAGCTTCGCTACCCATGGACCCCAAGAGACCCAGTACTTC.

The chain recombines TRBV5-1 with TRBJ2-3; D might be TRBD1 (6 bases). Germline assignment: CDR1 SGHRS and CDR2 YFSETQ. Trimming took off 7 bases at V and 0 bases at J, with 12 bases between the two ends. This CDR3 comprises 14 residues. As DNA, the CDR3 is TGCGCCAGCCTCCGGGACACTAGCACAGATACGCAGTATTTT. This gives the protein CASLRDTSTDTQYF.

This clone was seen just once. The chain couples TRBV27 to TRBJ2-1; 9 nucleotides align to TRBD1. The CDR3 runs 15 residues. Germline V gene lookup returns CDR1 MNHEY and CDR2 SMNVEV (reference sequence). V trimming: 6 bases; J trimming: 3 bases; junction bases outside the gene matches: 6. The CDR3 sequence: CASSPGTGSYNEQFF. CDR3 coding DNA: TGTGCCAGCAGCCCCGGGACAGGGAGCTACAATGAGCAGTTCTTC.

V gene TRBV27 combines with J gene TRBJ1-1; maybe TRBD1 (6 bases). V dropped 7 bases and J dropped 5 bases, with 17 bases sitting between them. Germline values: CDR1 MNHEY, CDR2 SMNVEV (reference sequence). CDR3 length: 14 amino acids. The CDR3 protein is CASNPVRGGTEAFF. CDR3 nucleotide sequence: TGTGCCAGCAACCCAGTCAGGGGAGGGACTGAAGCTTTCTTT.

The J gene is TRBJ1-1, the V gene TRBV4-1; a weak D match, TRBD1 (6 bases). Trimming pared 2 bases from V and 7 bases from J, leaving 11 bases between. The CDR3 has 13 residues. Germline V gene sequence: CDR1 MGHRA, CDR2 YSYEKL. In DNA, the CDR3 is TGCGCCAGCAGCCAACAGGGGATGGGTGAAGCTTTCTTT. Protein product: CASSQQGMGEAFF.

The chain carries TRBV27 and TRBJ1-3; D remains unclear. V was trimmed by 2 bases and J by 3 bases, leaving 5 bases between them. The V gene's germline CDR1 is MNHEY and CDR2 SMNVEV (reference sequence). The CDR3 has 13 residues. The CDR3 loop is CASSLNSGNTIYF. CDR3 in DNA: TGTGCCAGCAGTTTAAACAGTGGAAACACCATATATTTT.

The genes are TRBV4-1 and TRBJ2-6; no definite D call. Germline CDR1 MGHRA, CDR2 YSYEKL. CDR3 length: 16 amino acids. Trimming took off 0 bases at V and 2 bases at J, with 8 bases between the two ends. The CDR3 protein is CASSQERLTGANVLTF. As DNA, the CDR3 is TGCGCCAGCAGCCAAGAACGCCTCACTGGGGCCAACGTCCTGACTTTC.

This clone was recorded only once. The J gene is TRBJ1-1, the V gene TRBV19; D may be TRBD1 (5 bases). The CDR3 is 13 residues long. V was cut by 5 bases and J by 5 bases, with 12 bases left in between. In germline, CDR1 is LNHDA, CDR2 SQIVND (reference sequence). The CDR3 here is CASSGGSRTEAFF. The DNA for the CDR3 is TGTGCCAGTAGTGGGGGGAGTAGGACTGAAGCTTTCTTT.

This chain links TRBV5-4 with TRBJ2-7, with no clear D. This CDR3 comprises 14 residues. The V gene's germline CDR1 is SGHNT and CDR2 YYREEE (reference sequence). Trimming took off 0 bases at V and 0 bases at J, with 7 bases between the two ends. The CDR3 nucleotides read TGTGCCAGCAGCTTGGTTCCCGGCTCCTACGAGCAGTACTTC. Translating gives CASSLVPGSYEQYF.

The genes are TRBV28 and TRBJ2-7; 7 positions agree with TRBD1. Germline lookup yields CDR1 MDHEN and CDR2 SYDVKM. The CDR3 totals 14 residues. J lost 8 bases, V lost 7 bases, and 14 bases had no gene match. The CDR3 bases are TGTGCCAGCATTAAAACCGGGACAGTCGTGAAGCAGTACTTC. Translated: CASIKTGTVVKQYF. Using reference TRBV28 and TRBJ2-7 for the parts outside the CDR3, the full variable domain is DVKVTQSSRYLVKRTGEKVFLECVQDMDHENMFWYRQDPGLGLRLIYFSYDVKMKEKGDIPEGYSVSREKKERFSLILESASTNQTSMYLCASIKTGTVVKQYFGPGTRLTVT.

The chain has TRBV7-9 and TRBJ2-3, with TRBD1 matching over 11 bases. The CDR3 covers 14 residues. Trimming at V came to 5 bases and at J to 6 bases, leaving 4 bases not matched to a gene. CDR1 SEHNR and CDR2 FQNEAQ come from the germline V gene (reference sequence). CDR3 sequence: CASSGGQGEDTQYF. As DNA, the CDR3 is TGTGCCAGCAGCGGGGGACAGGGGGAGGATACGCAGTATTTT.